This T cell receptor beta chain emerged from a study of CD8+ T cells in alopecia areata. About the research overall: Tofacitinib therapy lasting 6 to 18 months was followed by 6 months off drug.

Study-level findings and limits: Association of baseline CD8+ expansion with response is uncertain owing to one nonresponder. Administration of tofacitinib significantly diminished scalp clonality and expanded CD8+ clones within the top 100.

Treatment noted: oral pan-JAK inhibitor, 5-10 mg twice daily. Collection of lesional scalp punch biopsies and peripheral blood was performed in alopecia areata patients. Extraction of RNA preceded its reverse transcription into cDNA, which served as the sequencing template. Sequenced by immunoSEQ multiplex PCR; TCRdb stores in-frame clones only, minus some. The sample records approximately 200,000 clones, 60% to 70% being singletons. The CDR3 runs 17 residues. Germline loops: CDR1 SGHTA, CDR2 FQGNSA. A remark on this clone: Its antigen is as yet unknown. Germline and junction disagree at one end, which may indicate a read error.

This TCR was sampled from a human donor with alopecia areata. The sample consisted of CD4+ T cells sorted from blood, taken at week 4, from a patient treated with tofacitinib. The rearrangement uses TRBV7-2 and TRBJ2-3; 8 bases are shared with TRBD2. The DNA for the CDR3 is TGTGCCAGCAGCTTAGGCGGACCGGGGGGGCCGACAGAGACGCAGTATTTT. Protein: CASSLGGPGGPTETQYF.